These 2 T cell receptor beta chains originate from one sample sequenced in a study of T cell repertoires in cytomegalovirus infection. MiXCR was run by TCRdb on the reads, yielding one entry per CDR3 protein. The sample contains roughly 500,000 distinct CDR3 sequences, around 35% of which appear only once. Antigen specificity for these receptors is unknown. The specimen was cultured PBMCs, collected from culture after CMV antigen stimulation. These receptors were collected from a human donor in good health (CMV status not recorded). Some clones in this sample may be carry-over from other donors' samples.

The chain has TRBV28 and TRBJ2-2; D not certain. Germline CDR1 MDHEN, CDR2 SYDVKM. Deletions cut 7 bases from V and 6 bases from J, with 15 bases between. CDR3 length equals 14 residues. The CDR3 sequence: CASTLVMAAGELFF. The CDR3 coding sequence is TGTGCCAGCACCCTCGTAATGGCTGCCGGGGAGCTGTTTTTT.

The CDR3 coding sequence is TGTGCCAGCAGCTCCGGGACTCAGACAGATACGCAGTATTTT. As protein: CASSSGTQTDTQYF. V usage is TRBV6-5 and J usage is TRBJ2-3, with D perhaps matching TRBD2 (6 bases). Germline V gene data show CDR1 as MNHEY and CDR2 as SVGAGI. The V gene lost 6 bases and the J gene lost 3 bases, with 13 bases spanning the gap. The CDR3 consists of 14 residues.